This TCR beta chain was recorded in a study of CD8 T cells in ankylosing spondylitis. Notes on the study in general: Peripheral blood samples showed relatively rare disease-linked clones, and these clones were CD8+. About 8 highly homologous variants made up a TCR beta motif that seemed to typify ankylosing spondylitis blood.

As concerns this clonotype: Its antigen remains unknown.

The CDR3 spans 15 residues. Germline trimming cut 2 bases from V and 6 bases from J; bases unmatched to any gene: 5. The germline gives CDR1 MNHEY, CDR2 SMNVEV (reference sequence). A single record per CDR3 protein comes from TCRdb applying MiXCR to the 5' RACE reads. The sample carries some 700,000 distinct CDR3 sequences, around 20% recorded once. The specimen was blood, either unsorted or a sorted T cell fraction (not recorded which). The clonotype was recovered from a male donor with ankylosing spondylitis. The chain employs TRBV27 and TRBJ1-5; the match to TRBD1 covers 9 bases. The CDR3 protein is CASSLLTDRGQPQHF. CDR3 in DNA: TGTGCCAGCAGTTTACTGACGGACAGGGGTCAGCCCCAGCATTTT.